Below are 3 T cell receptor beta chains sequenced from a single sample in a study of blood T cell repertoires in COVID-19. The method was immunoSEQ multiplex PCR; TCRdb's version includes in-frame clones alone and lacks a portion of them. The data hold hundreds of thousands of clones, with approximately 78% observed a single time. The sequencing input was peripheral blood. The receptors here all came from a woman aged 55 to 70 with active or convalescent COVID-19.

The chain employs TRBV3-1 (or the pseudogene TRBV3-2) and TRBJ2-1, with D perhaps TRBD1 (6 bases). The CDR3 loop spans 15 amino acids. V dropped 6 bases and J dropped 0 bases, with 12 bases sitting between them. Germline values: CDR1 LGHDT, CDR2 YNNKEL (reference sequence). CDR3 residues: CASSQGIPSYNEQFF. CDR3 bases: TGTGCCAGCAGTCAGGGGATTCCCTCCTACAATGAGCAGTTCTTC.

The chain employs TRBV7-2 and TRBJ1-6; 9 bases are a match to TRBD1. The germline gives CDR1 SGHTA, CDR2 FQGNSA. The length of the CDR3 is 14 residues. Trimming removed 5 bases from V and 10 bases from J; junction bases left unmatched: 6. The CDR3 loop reads CASSAQGAQSPLHF. Written as DNA, the CDR3 is TGTGCCAGCAGCGCACAGGGGGCACAGTCACCCCTCCACTTT.

This chain joins TRBV3-1 (or the pseudogene TRBV3-2) and TRBJ2-1; 8 bases align to TRBD2. Germline CDR1 LGHDT, CDR2 YNNKEL (reference sequence). The CDR3 is 14 amino acids. The J segment lost 7 bases and the V segment lost 4 bases, leaving 6 bases of the junction unmatched. CDR3 protein: CASSRTSRTNEQFF. CDR3 DNA: TGTGCCAGCAGCCGGACTAGCCGAACGAATGAGCAGTTCTTC.